This TCR beta chain was captured by sequencing in a study of T cell responses to AZD1222 COVID-19 vaccine (dated by TCRdb to the early 2020s). Background on the whole study: AZD1222 recipients with second doses at about 4 weeks or about 12 weeks were pooled, because spike-specific TCR depth and breadth did not differ between schedules. Trial participants were enrolled into age subgroups of 18-55, 56-69 and 70-plus years, which contained approximately 150, 28 and 58 TCR-sequenced participants, respectively. A total of more than 230 trial participants underwent TCR sequencing, of whom some 200 had received two doses of AZD1222 and around 26 had received two doses of the MenACWY control vaccine.

According to the study, the label for this sample's time point signals: baseline before first vaccination. Vaccinee samples came from UK trials COV001 and COV002, including a single-blind randomized controlled phase 2/3 trial of AZD1222 (ChAdOx1 nCoV-19) in healthy adults. Trial participant PBMC samples were collected at day 0 and day 28 after the second dose for TCRbeta chain sequencing. Relative to germline, V is 11 bases shorter and J is 0 bases shorter, with 19 bases between their ends. The CDR3 holds 17 amino acids from the cysteine to the phenylalanine. CDR3 DNA only is kept here, 51 bases in frame from base 1. Looking up the germline V gene yields CDR1 KGHDR and CDR2 SFDVKD. The CDR3 regions of human TCRbeta chains were analyzed by immunosequencing. On the study's bioinformatics: TCRs in the repertoires were compared against a reference library of SARS-CoV-2-specific TCRs that had been generated with the MIRA antigen-specificity platform. Breadth meant the fraction of unique TCRs that were SARS-CoV-2-associated, whereas depth meant the fraction of total T cells that were SARS-CoV-2-associated. Using the MIRA data, every spike-specific TCR was mapped to the spike region that the TCR reacted to and assigned to either a CD4 or a CD8 class. Log10-transformed breadth and depth values were compared by one-way ANOVA with Sidak's multiple comparisons tests. Imported from immuneACCESS, the table was reduced by TCRdb to in-frame sequences with V and J called. These copies leave out some clones; in studies compared against another copy, an unresolved V gene accounts for under half, and the cause of the remainder is not known. V and J calls and clone size are those listed in that table; D and trimming were worked out from the DNA. This sample gives about 100,000 clones in total; around nine tenths of them show up just once. Of the sample, approximately 1.3% is held by the ten largest clones.

Findings and caveats that apply to the study as a whole: Spike-specific TCR breadth and depth rose significantly after two AZD1222 doses compared with day 0 and with MenACWY recipients. In the small 56-69-year group, the increase in depth fell short of significance, most likely because of low power. Conclusions about previously exposed vaccinees are limited because only five to seven AZD1222 recipients were SARS-CoV-2 seropositive at baseline. Nearly half of unique spike-specific TCRs reportedly recognized epitopes outside regions mutated in the B.1.351 and B.1.1.7 variants. Because no day 14 peak-response samples were available, the repertoires could be characterized only after the peak T cell response. The whole spike protein was spanned by vaccine-associated CD4 TCRs, and dominant responses were seen in regions 160-218 and 743-854. Participants were mostly white British, with more females than males. The authors suggested clonal diversity may have been underestimated.

About this clone itself: What antigen it recognizes has not been identified. Base-call qualities are not available, and no considerably larger clone is one nucleotide away.

The specimen was peripheral blood, collected on day 0 of AZD1222 vaccination. Recombination connected TRBV24-1 to TRBJ1-6; TRBD1 is possibly the D segment (5 matching bases). The source is an adult in good health. The CDR3 protein: CARDRITGSSYNSPLHF. The DNA is TGTGCCAGAGACAGAATCACAGGAAGCTCCTATAATTCACCCCTCCACTTT.